This TCR beta chain was recovered during a study of T cell responses to AZD1222 COVID-19 vaccine. Whole-study findings and limits: Unmutated variant regions are reportedly targeted by nearly half of spike-specific TCRs. Mapped onto spike, vaccine-associated CD4 TCRs spanned it and were dominant at 160-218 and 743-854. Only five or six people who got AZD1222 tested seropositive at baseline.

Germline V lookup: CDR1 SNHLY, CDR2 FYNNEI. V was cut by 7 bases and J by 2 bases, with 9 bases left in between. There are 12 residues in the CDR3. Only in-frame clones appear in the TCRdb table, and some are missing; sequencing was by immunoSEQ multiplex PCR. The profile shows some 110,000 clones, around nine tenths of them singletons. To note about this clone: The antigen remains undetermined.

Specimen: peripheral blood, collected 28 days after the second AZD1222 dose. This sequence was found in an adult who received the AZD1222 COVID-19 vaccine. The V call is TRBV2, the J call TRBJ2-7, with D hard to call. The CDR3 DNA is TGTGCCAGCACTCCACTAACCTACGAGCAGTACTTC. Translating gives CASTPLTYEQYF.